What follows is one T cell receptor (beta chain) and its context. The data stem from a study of cytomegalovirus exposure and HLA in healthy donors. PCR amplification relied on 60 Vbeta primers (plus 13 Jbeta primers). Clones were sequenced by immunoSEQ multiplex PCR, and TCRdb holds only the in-frame ones, with some missing. The data contain approximately 120,000 clones, about 82% of them singletons. V was trimmed by 9 bases and J by 0 bases, leaving 16 bases between them. The germline CDR1 and CDR2 sequences are MRHNA and SNTAGT. This CDR3 region has 15 residues. V is TRBV6-4 and J is TRBJ2-3; possible D gene TRBD2, 6 bases. The TCR originated in a man aged 45-65 years in good health and CMV-seronegative. Sequencing was performed on PBMCs. The DNA for the CDR3 is TGTGCCAGGGGACCCATAGCGGAAAGCACAGATACGCAGTATTTT. It codes for CARGPIAESTDTQYF.